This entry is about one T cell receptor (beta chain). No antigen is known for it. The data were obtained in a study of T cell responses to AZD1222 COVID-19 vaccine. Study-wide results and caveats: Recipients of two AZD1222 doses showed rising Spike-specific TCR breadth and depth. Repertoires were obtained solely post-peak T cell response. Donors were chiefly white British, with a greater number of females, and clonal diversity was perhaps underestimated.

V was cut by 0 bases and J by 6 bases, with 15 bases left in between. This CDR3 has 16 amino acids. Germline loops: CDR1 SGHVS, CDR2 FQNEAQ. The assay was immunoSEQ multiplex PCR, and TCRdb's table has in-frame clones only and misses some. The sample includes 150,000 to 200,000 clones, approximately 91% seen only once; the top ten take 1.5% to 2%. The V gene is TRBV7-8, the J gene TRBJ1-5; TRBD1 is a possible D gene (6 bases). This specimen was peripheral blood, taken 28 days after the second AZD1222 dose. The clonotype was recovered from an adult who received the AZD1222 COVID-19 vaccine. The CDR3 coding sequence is TGTGCCAGCAGCTTAGCCTCTCGACAGGCCCGTCAGCCCCAGCATTTT. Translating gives CASSLASRQARQPQHF.